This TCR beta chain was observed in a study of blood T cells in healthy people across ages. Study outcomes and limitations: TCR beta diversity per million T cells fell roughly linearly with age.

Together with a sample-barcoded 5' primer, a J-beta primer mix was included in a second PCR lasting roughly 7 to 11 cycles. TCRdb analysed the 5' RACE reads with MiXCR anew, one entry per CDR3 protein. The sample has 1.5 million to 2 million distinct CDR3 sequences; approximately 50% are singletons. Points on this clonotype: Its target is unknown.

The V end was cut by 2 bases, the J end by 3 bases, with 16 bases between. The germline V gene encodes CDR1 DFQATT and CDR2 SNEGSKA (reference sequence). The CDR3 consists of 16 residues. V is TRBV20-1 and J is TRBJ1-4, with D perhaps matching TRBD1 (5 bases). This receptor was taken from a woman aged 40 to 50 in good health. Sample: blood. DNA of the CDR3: TGCAGTGCTAGAAACCGGGGGACGGCCCCTAATGAAAAACTGTTTTTT. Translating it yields CSARNRGTAPNEKLFF.